The 16 T cell receptor beta chains reported below all come from one sample, sequenced in a study of shared clonotypes between healthy human individuals. Method: immunoSEQ multiplex PCR; TCRdb's copy keeps in-frame clones and lacks some. Among roughly 2.5 million clones, over 85% were seen once, and the ten largest hold over 0.12%. Sequenced material: naive CD4+ T cells sorted from blood. Noted subset: CD45RA+ positively selected. These receptors came from a man aged 18 to 35 in good health.

The rearrangement uses TRBV5-4 and TRBJ2-1; 11 bases align to TRBD2. The CDR3 has 16 amino acids. Germline V gene sequence: CDR1 SGHNT, CDR2 YYREEE (reference sequence). After removal of 0 bases from V and 5 bases from J, the junction contained 4 bases not matched to a gene. The CDR3 loop is CASSLATSGANNEQFF. CDR3 DNA: TGTGCCAGCAGCTTGGCGACTAGCGGGGCGAACAATGAGCAGTTCTTC.

V is TRBV10-3 and J is TRBJ2-1, with TRBD2 matching 8 bases. Per the germline V gene, CDR1 is ENHRY and CDR2 is SYGVKD. Trimming at V came to 8 bases and at J to 7 bases, leaving 13 bases not matched to a gene. The CDR3 length is 15 residues. CDR3 nucleotides: TGTGCCATCGGCGCCTCGGGGGGGCCGGGAAATGAGCAGTTCTTC. Encoded protein: CAIGASGGPGNEQFF.

This clone showed up just once. The rearrangement links TRBV25-1 to TRBJ2-3; D is possibly TRBD2 (5 bases). This CDR3 spans 11 amino acids. Trimming shortened V by 5 bases and J by 10 bases, and 10 bases separated the two germline ends. The V gene's germline CDR1 is MGHDK and CDR2 SYGVNS. The CDR3 reads CASSIGDPQYF. The CDR3 bases are TGTGCCAGCAGTATCGGGGATCCGCAGTATTTT.

This clone occurred once. Other DNA sequences of this sample code for an identical CDR3. The chain combines TRBV6-5 with TRBJ2-7; perhaps TRBD1 as D (5 bases). V shed 7 bases and J shed 0 bases, with 7 bases lying between them. This CDR3 has 12 residues. Germline V gene data show CDR1 as MNHEY and CDR2 as SVGAGI. The CDR3 region has the DNA TGTGCCAGCACCGACAGCTCCTACGAGCAGTACTTC. Protein product: CASTDSSYEQYF.

With regard to this clone: The same CDR3 also results from other DNA sequences found in this sample. V is TRBV2 and J is TRBJ2-5, with 7 bases fitting TRBD1. Germline lookup yields CDR1 SNHLY and CDR2 FYNNEI. V trimming: 6 bases; J trimming: 5 bases; junction bases outside the gene matches: 6. This CDR3 has 13 amino acids. CDR3 in DNA: TGTGCCAGCAGAAGACAGGGCGGGGAGACCCAGTACTTC. Translation gives CASRRQGGETQYF. Combining the CDR3 with reference TRBV2 and TRBJ2-5 gives the whole variable domain EPEVTQTPSHQVTQMGQEVILRCVPISNHLYFYWYRQILGQKVEFLVSFYNNEISEKSEIFDDQFSVERPDGSNFTLKIRSTKLEDSAMYFCASRRQGGETQYFGPGTRLLVL.

The genes are TRBV6-1 and TRBJ2-7, with a possible D match to TRBD2 (6 bases). With 4 bases removed from V and 4 bases from J, the gap between germline ends came to 14 bases. CDR3 length: 14 residues. Germline lookup yields CDR1 MNHNS and CDR2 SASEGT. The CDR3 protein is CASSVEYREYEQYF. The CDR3 DNA reads as TGTGCCAGCAGTGTAGAATACCGGGAGTACGAGCAGTACTTC.

The chain uses TRBV11-1 and TRBJ2-7, with D uncertain. The CDR3 loop spans 12 amino acids. CDR1 and CDR2 (germline): SGHAT, FQDESV (reference sequence). Deletions cut 5 bases from V and 4 bases from J, with 9 bases between. The CDR3 loop reads CASSPEPYEQYF. CDR3 nucleotide sequence: TGTGCCAGCAGCCCTGAACCTTACGAGCAGTACTTC.

This clone is a singleton in its sample. The gene calls are TRBV28 and TRBJ2-7, with TRBD1 identical over 8 bases. V was clipped by 3 bases and J by 0 bases; unmatched bases: 4. CDR1 and CDR2 from the germline V gene are MDHEN and SYDVKM. The CDR3 contains 15 residues. The CDR3 is CASSLPGQGSYEQYF. For the CDR3, the DNA is TGTGCCAGCAGTTTGCCCGGACAGGGCTCCTACGAGCAGTACTTC.

CDR3: CASSAPAGSSSGANVLTF. In DNA form, the CDR3 reads TGTGCCAGCAGTGCCCCCGCGGGTTCGAGCTCTGGGGCCAACGTCCTGACTTTC. The rearrangement uses TRBV28 and TRBJ2-6; TRBD2 might be the D (5 bases). This CDR3 comprises 18 residues. V gave up 5 bases and J gave up 0 bases, with 17 bases separating them. Germline V gene data show CDR1 as MDHEN and CDR2 as SYDVKM.

V usage is TRBV25-1 and J usage is TRBJ1-3, with no clear D. In germline, CDR1 is MGHDK, CDR2 SYGVNS. The CDR3 totals 14 residues. V was cut by 6 bases and J by 0 bases, with 9 bases left in between. The CDR3 nucleotides are TGTGCCAGCAGCAAGGCCTCCTCTGGAAACACCATATATTTT. This translates into CASSKASSGNTIYF.

The V and J genes are TRBV7-2 and TRBJ2-1; D possibly corresponds to TRBD2 (6 bases). This CDR3 has 15 amino acids. Germline CDR1 reads SGHTA; CDR2 reads FQGNSA. The ends were cut back, 3 bases at V and 5 bases at J, with 14 bases in the middle. CDR3 bases: TGTGCCAGCAGCTTGAGGACTAATGTGGACAATGAGCAGTTCTTC. This encodes CASSLRTNVDNEQFF.

This rearrangement joins TRBV5-4 to TRBJ2-6; perhaps TRBD2 as D (6 bases). This CDR3 is 16 amino acids long. Trimming took 4 bases from V and 0 from J, leaving 11 bases between them. Germline V gene data show CDR1 as SGHNT and CDR2 as YYREEE (reference sequence). The CDR3 DNA is TGTGCCAGCAGCGGGAGGACGCCCTCTGGGGCCAACGTCCTGACTTTC. It specifies CASSGRTPSGANVLTF. Supplemented by reference TRBV5-4 and TRBJ2-6, the full variable domain reads ETGVTQSPTHLIKTRGQQVTLRCSSQSGHNTVSWYQQALGQGPQFIFQYYREEENGRGNFPPRFSGLQFPNYSSELNVNALELDDSALYLCASSGRTPSGANVLTFGAGSRLTVL.

The chain recombines TRBV7-3 with TRBJ2-2, with a tentative D call TRBD1 (6 bases). CDR1 and CDR2 (germline): SGHTA, FQGTGA. This CDR3 has 15 amino acids. V gave up 4 bases and J gave up 0 bases, with 9 bases separating them. CDR3 coding DNA: TGTGCCAGCAGCTCCACAGGGACGAACACCGGGGAGCTGTTTTTT. Translated: CASSSTGTNTGELFF.

The rearrangement uses TRBV5-5 and TRBJ2-7, with 12 bases lining up with TRBD2. The V segment lost 3 bases and the J segment 7 bases; nucleotides outside the gene matches: 8. Germline CDR1 reads SGHKS; CDR2 reads YYEKEE (reference sequence). CDR3 length: 15 residues. Here the CDR3 DNA reads TGTGCCAGCAGCTCCCGACTAGCGGGAGTGAGTGAGCAGTACTTC. This translates into CASSSRLAGVSEQYF.

J is TRBJ1-5 and V is TRBV18, with D perhaps matching TRBD1 (5 bases). Germline V lookup: CDR1 KGHSH, CDR2 LQKENI. V was cut by 4 bases and J by 4 bases, with 14 bases left in between. The CDR3 sequence is 15 residues long. CDR3 protein: CASSLDGGGNQPQHF. Written as DNA, the CDR3 is TGTGCCAGCTCACTGGACGGCGGGGGTAATCAGCCCCAGCATTTT.

The chain joins TRBV2 to TRBJ2-1, with 12 bases that match TRBD2. The junction had 3 bases not matched to a gene; V was cut back by 4 bases and J by 8 bases. Per the germline V gene, CDR1 is SNHLY and CDR2 is FYNNEI. CDR3 length: 14 amino acids. The CDR3 sequence is CASSGASGRDEQFF. CDR3 coding DNA: TGTGCCAGCAGTGGGGCTAGCGGGAGGGATGAGCAGTTCTTC.